These T cell receptor beta chains were read from a single sample in a study of T-cell memory formation after mild COVID-19. Using its own MiXCR run on the 5' RACE reads, TCRdb lists one record per CDR3 protein. The sample has 410,000 or so distinct CDR3 sequences; about a quarter are singletons. The sample comprised PBMCs or a T cell subset sorted from them (not recorded which). The receptors come from an adult woman who had mild COVID-19 (a few samples of this study predate the infection). Cell type and time point are not known. Each CDR3 is given without its conserved first and last residue. The D gene is left open where the match is weak.

>TRBV11-2|TRBJ2-1|TRBD2
ASSFLAGGLNEQF
>TRBV5-1|TRBJ1-1|NA
ASGNTRGTEAF
>TRBV25-1|TRBJ2-3|NA
ASSDPAPPITDTQY
>TRBV6-2/TRBV6-3|TRBJ2-3|NA
ASSSLNPASTDTQY
>TRBV15|TRBJ1-2|NA
ATSRVDSNYGYT
>TRBV24-1|TRBJ1-1|TRBD1
ATRTGSTLNTEAF
>TRBV19|TRBJ1-2|TRBD1
ASNPGQGVYGYT
>TRBV14|TRBJ2-1|TRBD1
ASSAWDRVRLGNEQF
>TRBV12-3/TRBV12-4|TRBJ2-1|NA
ASSLARRHEQF
>TRBV12-5|TRBJ1-1|NA
ASGYGTSEAF
>TRBV15|TRBJ2-1|TRBD2
ATSRDLITSGRNEQF
>TRBV5-1|TRBJ2-7|NA
ASSLIGGPYEQY
>TRBV15|TRBJ2-7|NA
ATSRDGSYEQY
>TRBV7-8|TRBJ2-5|TRBD2
ASSGTSGGAVSETQY
>TRBV5-1|TRBJ2-3|NA
ASSFLGTSTDTQY
>TRBV6-5|TRBJ2-1|TRBD2
ASSPGDSGRYNEQF
>TRBV12-3/TRBV12-4|TRBJ2-7|NA
ASSLMGATYEQY
>TRBV4-3|TRBJ1-2|TRBD1
ASSQGETGWPGGYT